A selection of T cell receptor beta chains follows, all from one sample in a study of blood T cell repertoires in COVID-19. Libraries were prepared by immunoSEQ multiplex PCR; TCRdb keeps only in-frame clonotypes and omits some of them. This sample yields around 100,000 clones, of which roughly 90% are seen a single time; 6.2% belongs to the top ten. The source material was peripheral blood. The receptor source for this set is a human donor in a cohort sampled during active COVID-19. Each CDR3 is given with its conserved first and last residue.

TRBJ2-3 TRBV5-1 CASSRGTSDTQYF
TRBJ1-3 TRBV28 CASRIQGSSGNTIYF
TRBJ2-1 TRBV11-3 CASSLGGSSNNEQFF
TRBJ2-1 TRBV5-1 CASSSLDRDTNEQFF
TRBJ1-2 TRBV6-5 CASSYGRVYGYTF
TRBJ1-2 TRBV28 CASHATVNYGYTF
TRBJ2-7 TRBV15 CATSREGGVEQYF
TRBJ2-3 TRBV2 CASSARLRTDTQYF
TRBJ2-1 TRBV15 CAISISRESSYNEQFF
TRBJ2-7 TRBV2 CASTSPGQAYEQYF
TRBJ1-6 TRBV3-1/TRBV3-2 CASSRRQPYNSPLHF
TRBJ1-5 TRBV6-5 CASSRGPSQPQHF
TRBJ1-4 TRBV15 CATSRTGGEKLFF
TRBJ2-5 TRBV5-1 CASSQEGGETQYF
TRBJ1-5 TRBV19 CASSIVINQPQHF
TRBJ1-3 TRBV6-5 CASSTSGVGNTIYF
TRBJ2-1 TRBV27 CASSLSTGGEHEQFF
TRBJ2-2 TRBV7-8 CASTPGHTTNTGELFF
TRBJ2-1 TRBV4-1 CASSQHRAGPYNEQFF
TRBJ2-1 TRBV28 CASKDSRASEQFF
TRBJ2-7 TRBV5-8 CASSLGQGVTYEQYF
TRBJ1-1 TRBV5-6 CASSLDGQGAVGTEAFF
TRBJ1-4 TRBV9 CASSTFGVANEKLFF
TRBJ2-7 TRBV2 CASSVQGDAYEQYF
TRBJ2-7 TRBV11-2 CASTSPLGWAPMGEQYF
TRBJ2-7 TRBV19 CASRLSGTYEQYF
TRBJ2-3 TRBV6-6 CASSSASGELDTQYF
TRBJ2-1 TRBV10-1 CASSEGDRDLGNEQFF
TRBJ2-1 TRBV7-9 CASSATPGLAGVNYNEQFF
TRBJ2-7 TRBV28 CASSPPLAGGEYEQYF
TRBJ2-2 TRBV28 CASSWTGTNTGELFF
TRBJ1-1 TRBV2 CASQTRTGGAEAFF
TRBJ2-1 TRBV5-1 CASSWGLADYNEQFF
TRBJ2-2 TRBV11-2 CASSFGDSGELFF
TRBJ2-3 TRBV10-1 CASSAGGQGNTDTQYF
TRBJ1-2 TRBV7-3 CASSLGGASYGYTF
TRBJ1-4 TRBV7-9 CASSFLTGSGANEKLFF
TRBJ1-4 TRBV6-5 CASSYDVQGRNEKLFF
TRBJ2-5 TRBV28 CASSSTSELETQYF
TRBJ1-5 TRBV7-8 CASSLVGQGASNQPQHF
TRBJ2-3 TRBV7-9 CASSLDREGDTQYF
TRBJ2-5 TRBV9 CASTRDGGQETQYF
TRBJ2-1 TRBV3-1/TRBV3-2 CASSQDNGRGGQFF
TRBJ2-3 TRBV21-1 CASSKDGKGSPFITDTQYF
TRBJ1-6 TRBV7-3 CASSLQGPVGNSPLHF
TRBJ2-7 TRBV11-3 CASSLGTSGRRGTYEQYF
TRBJ2-1 TRBV10-1 CASSESSGRVNEQFF
TRBJ1-3 TRBV29-1 CSACRGNSGNTIYF
TRBJ2-7 TRBV11-2 CASSFGTGGLEQYF
TRBJ2-2 TRBV9 CASSTTGFGAGELFF
TRBJ2-1 TRBV28 CASREGGNYNEQFF
TRBJ2-5 TRBV3-1/TRBV3-2 CASSQEGQAETQYF
TRBJ2-1 TRBV11-2 CASSLGTGGLNEQFF